These 14 T cell receptor beta chains were sequenced from one sample in a study of regulatory T cells in long-lasting Graves disease. Sample time point: newly diagnosed GD, antithyroid drugs for less than 3 months. PBMC-derived RNA was used for the TCR library. Building of the TCR beta libraries involved iRepertoire HTBI primers and Arm-PCR of CDR3 regions. One entry per CDR3 protein, called by TCRdb with MiXCR from the multiplex PCR reads. The data contain roughly 500,000 distinct CDR3 sequences, approximately 15% of them singletons. A further study also used this sample, focusing on T cells in Graves' hyperthyroidism and ophthalmopathy.

The sample in question was peripheral blood mononuclear cells (PBMCs), obtained at new diagnosis, from a patient treated with antithyroid drugs. The receptor source for this set is a man aged 30 to 45 with Graves disease.

This clonotype was seen only a few times. The chain joins TRBV10-3 to TRBJ2-7; 8 bases map to TRBD1. Germline V gives CDR1 ENHRY, CDR2 SYGVKD. The CDR3 spans 15 residues. V lost 8 bases and J lost 0; bases outside the gene matches: 9. This chain's CDR3 is CAIQTDRGSSYEQYF. As DNA, the CDR3 is TGTGCCATCCAGACAGACAGGGGAAGCTCCTACGAGCAGTACTTC.

In this sample, this clonotype turned up many times. In nucleotides, the CDR3 is TGTGCCAGCAGATCGTGGACGGCAAACACCGGGGAGCTGTTTTTT. Its translation is CASRSWTANTGELFF. The V and J genes are TRBV2 and TRBJ2-2; D is unclear. This CDR3 comprises 15 residues. Germline V gene data show CDR1 as SNHLY and CDR2 as FYNNEI. Trimming removed 6 bases at V and 2 bases at J, with 13 bases between.

This clonotype was detected ten times or more. The CDR3 bases are TGCGCCAGCAGCTTGGCCGGTAGCGGGGATGAGCAGTTCTTC. Protein sequence: CASSLAGSGDEQFF. The rearrangement links TRBV5-1 to TRBJ2-1; 8 bases map to TRBD2. The ends lost 0 bases at V and 8 bases at J; junction bases unmatched: 4. Germline CDR1 SGHRS, CDR2 YFSETQ. The CDR3 spans 14 residues.

The J gene is TRBJ2-7, the V gene TRBV28; 8 nucleotides agree with TRBD1. Per germline, CDR1 MDHEN and CDR2 SYDVKM. With 5 bases clipped from V and 5 bases from J, the junction kept 8 bases outside the gene matches. The length of the CDR3 is 14 residues. CDR3 sequence (DNA): TGTGCCAGCAGTCCCCCGGACAGGGTACACGAGCAGTACTTC. Translating gives CASSPPDRVHEQYF.

V usage is TRBV27 and J usage is TRBJ2-4, with D unclear. The germline CDR1 and CDR2 sequences are MNHEY and SMNVEV (reference sequence). V lost 4 bases and J lost 2, with 9 bases in between. CDR3 size: 14 residues. The CDR3 DNA reads TGTGCCAGCAGTTGGTTCGCGACCAAAAACATTCAGTACTTC. Translating it yields CASSWFATKNIQYF.

In its sample, this clonotype was seen many times. This chain connects TRBV25-1 to TRBJ2-1; 8 bases agree with TRBD2. The trim removed 4 bases at V and 5 bases at J, leaving 4 bases unmatched. Germline CDR1 reads MGHDK; CDR2 reads SYGVNS. This CDR3 spans 14 amino acids. In DNA, the CDR3 is TGTGCCAGCAGTGTTACGGGGGGGGACAATGAGCAGTTCTTC. Residues: CASSVTGGDNEQFF.

This clonotype was seen a few times. The chain combines TRBV30 with TRBJ2-1; 11 nucleotides align to TRBD2. J gave up 2 bases and V 2 bases, and 5 bases lay outside the gene matches. CDR1 GTSNPN and CDR2 SVGIG come from the germline V gene (reference sequence). The CDR3 loop spans 16 amino acids. CDR3 sequence reads: CAWSTIAGGAYNEQFF. The CDR3 nucleotides are TGTGCCTGGAGTACAATAGCGGGAGGGGCCTACAATGAGCAGTTCTTC.

There are a few counts of this clonotype. V usage is TRBV27 and J usage is TRBJ2-2; D call uncertain. The CDR3 has 17 amino acids. Between the trimmed V and J ends, which lost 3 bases and 0 bases, there was a span of 14 bases. Per germline, CDR1 MNHEY and CDR2 SMNVEV (reference sequence). The CDR3 region is CASSFQAWQANTGELFF. The CDR3 DNA follows: TGTGCCAGCAGTTTCCAGGCTTGGCAAGCGAACACCGGGGAGCTGTTTTTT.

This clonotype was counted many times. The J gene is TRBJ2-1, the V gene TRBV24-1; tentatively, D is TRBD1 (6 bases). The V and J ends lost 3 bases and 5 bases respectively, with 19 bases between them. This CDR3 is 17 amino acids long. CDR1 and CDR2 from the germline V gene are KGHDR and SFDVKD. This CDR3 reads CATSDGAGDAENNEQFF. The DNA for the CDR3 is TGTGCCACCAGTGATGGGGCAGGGGACGCGGAGAACAATGAGCAGTTCTTC.

This clonotype was counted a few times. The rearrangement joins TRBV9 to TRBJ2-1; no reliable D call. Trimming cost V 1 base and J 4 bases, with 6 bases left between them. Germline V gene sequence: CDR1 SGDLS, CDR2 YYNGEE. The CDR3 consists of 13 residues. The CDR3 DNA follows: TGTGCCAGCAGCGTAACAGATTACAATGAGCAGTTCTTC. This encodes CASSVTDYNEQFF.

This clonotype was detected many times. V and J are TRBV29-1 and TRBJ1-2; weak D call: TRBD1 (5 bases). The V end lost 4 bases, the J end lost 9 bases, and 12 bases lay between the germline ends. Germline CDR1 is SQVTM and CDR2 is ANQGSEA. The CDR3 has 11 amino acids. CDR3 sequence: CSVVRGWSYTF. The CDR3 DNA reads TGCAGCGTTGTTCGGGGCTGGAGCTACACCTTC.

This clonotype was detected a few times. The V gene is TRBV29-1, the J gene TRBJ1-2; the match to TRBD1 covers 7 bases. CDR1 is SQVTM and CDR2 is ANQGSEA in the germline V gene. This CDR3 has 12 amino acids. The CDR3 sequence: CSHRGWGYGYTF. The CDR3 DNA reads as TGCAGTCACAGGGGCTGGGGCTATGGCTACACCTTC.

The chain is built from TRBV10-2 and TRBJ2-3; TRBD2 matches 7 bases. This CDR3 spans 15 amino acids. Unmatched junction bases numbered 8, after V lost 1 base and J lost 7 bases. Germline V gene lookup returns CDR1 WSHSY and CDR2 SAAADI. CDR3 sequence reads: CASSEWGGGVNTQYF. The DNA of the CDR3 is TGCGCCAGCAGTGAGTGGGGGGGAGGCGTAAATACGCAGTATTTT.

The chain is built from TRBV20-1 and TRBJ2-7, with 9 bases aligning to TRBD1. J was trimmed by 4 bases and V by 3 bases; bases with no gene match: 10. Looked up from germline, CDR1 is DFQATT and CDR2 is SNEGSKA (reference sequence). There are 15 residues in the CDR3. The CDR3 spells CSASPRDRAMYEQYF. The CDR3 DNA follows: TGCAGTGCTAGCCCCCGGGACAGGGCTATGTACGAGCAGTACTTC.